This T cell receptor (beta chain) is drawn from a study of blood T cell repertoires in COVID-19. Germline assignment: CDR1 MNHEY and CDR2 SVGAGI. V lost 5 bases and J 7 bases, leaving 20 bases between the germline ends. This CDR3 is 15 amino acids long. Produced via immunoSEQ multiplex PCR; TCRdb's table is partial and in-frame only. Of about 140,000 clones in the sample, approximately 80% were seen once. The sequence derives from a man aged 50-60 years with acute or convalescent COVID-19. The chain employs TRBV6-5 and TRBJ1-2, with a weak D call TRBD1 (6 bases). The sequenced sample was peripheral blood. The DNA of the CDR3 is TGTGCCAGCAGTCCCTCCGGCCAGGGGATGGGTGGCTACACCTTC. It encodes CASSPSGQGMGGYTF.